These 16 T cell receptor beta chains were all obtained from the same sample, sequenced in a study of blood T cells in healthy people across ages (dated by TCRdb to 2013 to 2016). Libraries were prepared through 5' RACE. TCRdb records Illumina HiSeq 2500 as the sequencer. A second PCR of about 7 to 12 cycles was run with a J-beta primer mix and a sample-barcoded 5' primer. TCRdb cleaned the public reads at Q25 with fastp, built clones with MiXCR and kept in-frame beta chains. Duplicate CDR3 protein sequences are folded into a single record with the most common DNA and genes. This sample lists 700,000 to 1,000,000 distinct CDR3 sequences; roughly 44% were detected once. Roughly 19% of the sample is held by the ten biggest clonotypes. Sequences were obtained from blood. These receptors came from a man aged 60 to 75 in good health.

The sample holds a few counts of this clonotype. The chain has TRBV15 and TRBJ2-5, with D tentatively TRBD1 (6 bases). Trimming removed 0 bases from V and 5 bases from J, with 13 bases in between. CDR1 is LNHNV, CDR2 YYDKDF, per germline (reference sequence). CDR3 size: 15 residues. CDR3 sequence: CATSRDLGAGETQYF. The CDR3 nucleotides are TGTGCCACCAGCAGAGATTTGGGGGCAGGGGAGACCCAGTACTTC.

This clonotype occurred a few times. The chain couples TRBV3-1 to TRBJ2-1; D is unresolved. The CDR3 runs to 13 residues. The V end was cut by 3 bases, the J end by 9 bases, with 12 bases between. Per the germline V gene, CDR1 is LGHDT and CDR2 is YNNKEL (reference sequence). In DNA form, the CDR3 reads TGTGCCAGCAGCCAGGTCGGCGGTGGTGAGCAGTTCTTC. Encoded protein: CASSQVGGGEQFF.

This clonotype appeared a few times. The chain combines TRBV30 with TRBJ1-6; D gene ambiguous. The CDR3 totals 14 residues. Looked up from germline, CDR1 is GTSNPN and CDR2 is SVGIG (reference sequence). V was clipped by 3 bases and J by 8 bases, with 14 bases between them. CDR3 sequence reads: CAWRRALGDSPLHF. CDR3 DNA: TGTGCCTGGAGAAGGGCCCTCGGCGATTCACCCCTCCACTTT.

A remark on this clonotype: A read error is possible here, since a much larger clone lies one base away. The rearrangement uses TRBV29-1 and TRBJ2-6; D not resolved. V lost 5 bases and J 2 bases, leaving 4 bases between the germline ends. Looked up from germline, CDR1 is SQVTM and CDR2 is ANQGSEA. The length of the CDR3 is 12 residues. In DNA form, the CDR3 reads TGCAGCGTTAACACTGGGGCCAACGTCCTGACTTTC. Translated, it gives CSVNTGANVLTF.

CDR3 residues: CASSSTGTGGSEQYF. In DNA, the CDR3 is TGTGCCAGCAGCTCGACCGGGACAGGGGGCAGTGAGCAGTACTTC. The chain carries TRBV7-8 and TRBJ2-5; 12 nucleotides match TRBD1. Germline V CDR1 and CDR2: SGHVS, FQNEAQ. V trimming: 4 bases; J trimming: 11 bases; junction bases outside the gene matches: 11. This CDR3 comprises 15 residues.

This clonotype came up a few times. CDR3 protein: CASSENIGEETQYF. The CDR3 DNA reads TGTGCCAGCAGCGAGAACATCGGGGAAGAGACCCAGTACTTC. The chain uses TRBV2 and TRBJ2-5, with D maybe TRBD2 (5 bases). V lost 6 bases and J 3 bases, leaving 14 bases between the germline ends. Germline loops: CDR1 SNHLY, CDR2 FYNNEI. This CDR3 region has 14 residues.

The V gene is TRBV20-1, the J gene TRBJ1-2; no firm D call. Per germline, CDR1 DFQATT and CDR2 SNEGSKA (reference sequence). The CDR3 has 13 residues. V lost 1 base, J lost 1 base, and 7 bases lay in between. CDR3 nucleotide sequence: TGCAGTGCTAGAGGAGACAATAACTATGGCTACACCTTC. It encodes CSARGDNNYGYTF.

V usage is TRBV10-3 and J usage is TRBJ2-1; D ambiguous. The CDR3 totals 13 residues. CDR1 ENHRY and CDR2 SYGVKD come from the germline V gene. The V end lost 1 base, the J end lost 6 bases, and 7 bases lay between the germline ends. In DNA, the CDR3 is TGTGCCATCAGTGAGTTAACCCCCAATGAGCAGTTCTTC. This gives the protein CAISELTPNEQFF.

This chain joins TRBV15 and TRBJ2-5; possible D gene TRBD1, 5 bases. The V and J ends lost 1 base and 11 bases respectively, with 14 bases between them. Germline V CDR1 and CDR2: LNHNV, YYDKDF (reference sequence). The CDR3 contains 13 residues. Here the CDR3 reads CATSRAGFKKQYF. The DNA for the CDR3 is TGTGCCACCAGCAGAGCAGGGTTTAAGAAGCAGTACTTC.

The rearrangement joins TRBV11-2 to TRBJ2-1; D is perhaps TRBD1 (6 bases). The CDR3 extends over 17 amino acids. V shed 1 base and J shed 2 bases, with 15 bases lying between them. From germline, CDR1 is SGHAT and CDR2 FQNNGV. CDR3: CASSLVSVGGPYNEQFF. For the CDR3, the DNA is TGTGCCAGCAGCTTAGTAAGCGTAGGGGGTCCCTACAATGAGCAGTTCTTC.

There are a few counts of this clonotype. V is TRBV28 and J is TRBJ2-7; TRBD1 agrees at 8 bases. Unmatched junction bases numbered 9, after V lost 7 bases and J lost 4 bases. The CDR3 is 14 residues long. Germline V CDR1 and CDR2: MDHEN, SYDVKM. Written as DNA, the CDR3 is TGTGCCAGCACCGTCTCGGACAGGGCATACGAGCAGTACTTC. Translating it yields CASTVSDRAYEQYF.

Of note for this clonotype: At one of its ends the junction is not consistent with the germline gene, which may arise from a read error. The V gene is TRBV13, the J gene TRBJ2-2; D might be TRBD2 (6 bases). The germline gives CDR1 PRHDT, CDR2 FYEKMQ (reference sequence). The CDR3 consists of 16 residues. The CDR3 is CAGSFSGGAYTGELFF. The CDR3 nucleotides read TGTGCCGGCAGCTTCTCCGGGGGAGCGTACACCGGGGAGCTGTTTTTT.

The chain joins TRBV7-9 to TRBJ2-5; 10 nucleotides match TRBD1. Germline CDR1 and CDR2: SEHNR and FQNEAQ (reference sequence). With 5 bases clipped from V and 3 bases from J, the junction kept 6 bases outside the gene matches. The CDR3 extends over 15 amino acids. CDR3: CASSAWTGGEETQYF. In DNA, the CDR3 is TGTGCCAGCAGCGCTTGGACAGGGGGGGAAGAGACCCAGTACTTC.

The V call is TRBV11-3, the J call TRBJ2-1; TRBD2 matches at 14 bases. CDR3 length equals 21 residues. From germline, CDR1 is SGHNT and CDR2 YENEEA. Unmatched junction bases numbered 14, after V lost 4 bases and J lost 0 bases. Written as DNA, the CDR3 is TGTGCCAGCAGCTCCCTAAGAGGGACTAGCGGGGGTCTTAGCTCCTACAATGAGCAGTTCTTC. Protein product: CASSSLRGTSGGLSSYNEQFF. Full variable domain (missing parts from reference TRBV11-3 and TRBJ2-1): EAGVVQSPRYKIIEKKQPVAFWCNPISGHNTLYWYLQNLGQGPELLIRYENEEAVDDSQLPKDRFSAERLKGVDSTLKIQPAELGDSAVYLCASSSLRGTSGGLSSYNEQFFGPGTRLTVL.

The chain employs TRBV5-6 and TRBJ2-7, with D perhaps TRBD1 (6 bases). Trimming shortened V by 3 bases and J by 4 bases, and 17 bases separated the two germline ends. The CDR3 is 15 amino acids. Looked up from germline, CDR1 is SGHDT and CDR2 is YYEEEE. The CDR3 DNA reads TGTGCCAGCAGCTGGATGACCCCGGGACAATACGAGCAGTACTTC. Amino acid sequence: CASSWMTPGQYEQYF.

This clonotype was detected only a few times. The rearrangement links TRBV5-1 to TRBJ2-6; D is unresolved. The V gene lost 2 bases and the J gene lost 0 bases, with 9 bases spanning the gap. The CDR3 consists of 16 residues. The germline gives CDR1 SGHRS, CDR2 YFSETQ. This CDR3 is CASSFVTDSGANVLTF. DNA for the CDR3: TGCGCCAGCAGCTTCGTGACGGACTCTGGGGCCAACGTCCTGACTTTC.